Following are 29 T cell receptor beta chains from one sample sequenced in a study of blood T cell repertoires in COVID-19. Generated by immunoSEQ multiplex PCR, the TCRdb table keeps only in-frame clones and is missing some. Of 55,000 to 70,000 clones listed, more than 85% are singletons. The sample taken for sequencing was peripheral blood. These receptor sequences come from a man aged 55 to 70 with acute or convalescent COVID-19.

CDR3 sequence (DNA): TGTGCCAGCAGTTTCGGGGGGGCCCATCGGTACGAGCAGTACTTC. This sequence encodes CASSFGGAHRYEQYF. V and J are TRBV28 and TRBJ2-7; TRBD2 matches at 8 bases. This CDR3 is 15 amino acids long. CDR1 is MDHEN and CDR2 is SYDVKM in the germline V gene. The trim removed 3 bases at V and 4 bases at J, leaving 8 bases unmatched.

This chain links TRBV10-3 with TRBJ1-2; 7 bases align to TRBD1. After removal of 2 bases from V and 5 bases from J, the junction contained 11 bases not matched to a gene. Germline-derived CDR1 and CDR2 are ENHRY and SYGVKD. The CDR3 loop spans 16 amino acids. CDR3 region: CAISEVVDRVAYGYTF. CDR3 DNA sequence: TGTGCCATCAGTGAGGTGGTAGACAGGGTGGCATATGGCTACACCTTC.

The chain recombines TRBV5-1 with TRBJ2-1; 8 positions agree with TRBD2. CDR3 length: 15 amino acids. The V gene end was trimmed by 1 base and the J gene end by 5 bases; junction bases not matched to a gene: 5. Per germline, CDR1 SGHRS and CDR2 YFSETQ. CDR3 nucleotides: TGCGCCAGCAGCTTGTATACTAGCGGTCACAATGAGCAGTTCTTC. It specifies CASSLYTSGHNEQFF.

This chain uses TRBV2 with TRBJ1-4, with D unresolved. V lost 8 bases and J 7 bases, leaving 8 bases between the germline ends. Germline CDR1 reads SNHLY; CDR2 reads FYNNEI. CDR3 length: 11 amino acids. The CDR3 nucleotides read TGTGCCAGCCGGTTGGTTGAAAAACTGTTTTTT. Translation: CASRLVEKLFF. The full variable domain, in which reference TRBV2 and TRBJ1-4 provide the parts outside the CDR3, is EPEVTQTPSHQVTQMGQEVILRCVPISNHLYFYWYRQILGQKVEFLVSFYNNEISEKSEIFDDQFSVERPDGSNFTLKIRSTKLEDSAMYFCASRLVEKLFFGSGTQLSVL.

This sequence joins TRBV19 and TRBJ1-4; 7 nucleotides agree with TRBD1. This CDR3 region has 15 residues. The ends lost 4 bases at V and 8 bases at J; junction bases unmatched: 10. Germline CDR1 reads LNHDA; CDR2 reads SQIVND (reference sequence). The CDR3 DNA reads TGTGCCAGTAGTACAGGGACAGTTGGAATGGAAAAACTGTTTTTT. Its translation is CASSTGTVGMEKLFF.

V usage is TRBV30 and J usage is TRBJ2-3; 9 bases are shared with TRBD2. CDR1 GTSNPN and CDR2 SVGIG come from the germline V gene (reference sequence). The V segment lost 1 base and the J segment 4 bases; nucleotides outside the gene matches: 0. This CDR3 is built from 13 residues. Written as DNA, the CDR3 is TGTGCCTGGAGTGGACTAGCGGCAGATACGCAGTATTTT. Translating it yields CAWSGLAADTQYF.

This chain connects TRBV5-1 to TRBJ1-3; D remains unclear. The CDR3 runs 15 residues. V lost 0 bases and J 4 bases, leaving 11 bases between the germline ends. Germline V CDR1 and CDR2: SGHRS, YFSETQ. CDR3 bases: TGCGCCAGCAGCTTGGTTCCCCGCGAGGGAAACACCATATATTTT. It yields the protein CASSLVPREGNTIYF.

The chain combines TRBV2 with TRBJ1-2; weak D call: TRBD1 (5 bases). The germline V gene encodes CDR1 SNHLY and CDR2 FYNNEI. V lost 1 base and J 2 bases, leaving 8 bases between the germline ends. This CDR3 region has 14 residues. CDR3 bases: TGTGCCAGCAGTGAAGTCAGGGCCAACTATGGCTACACCTTC. This encodes CASSEVRANYGYTF.

The rearrangement links TRBV19 to TRBJ2-7; 9 bases map to TRBD2. Per germline, CDR1 LNHDA and CDR2 SQIVND (reference sequence). The CDR3 has 15 amino acids. The trim removed 5 bases at V and 0 bases at J, leaving 5 bases unmatched. CDR3 residues: CASSRAGGPSYEQYF. Written as DNA, the CDR3 is TGTGCCAGTAGTCGGGCGGGAGGGCCCTCCTACGAGCAGTACTTC.

V usage is TRBV11-3 and J usage is TRBJ2-5; D not certain. The length of the CDR3 is 12 residues. V was pared by 0 bases and J by 5 bases, with 4 bases between. Germline CDR1 and CDR2: SGHNT and YENEEA. The CDR3 sequence: CASSLDSETQYF. As DNA, the CDR3 is TGTGCCAGCAGCTTAGATTCGGAGACCCAGTACTTC. The full variable domain, rest sourced from reference TRBV11-3 and TRBJ2-5, is EAGVVQSPRYKIIEKKQPVAFWCNPISGHNTLYWYLQNLGQGPELLIRYENEEAVDDSQLPKDRFSAERLKGVDSTLKIQPAELGDSAVYLCASSLDSETQYFGPGTRLLVL.

The V and J genes are TRBV12-3 or TRBV12-4 and TRBJ2-2; D remains unclear. V shed 5 bases and J shed 5 bases, with 9 bases lying between them. The CDR3 has 13 amino acids. CDR3 loop: CASSQLQTGELFF. Here the CDR3 DNA reads TGTGCCAGCAGTCAGTTGCAAACCGGGGAGCTGTTTTTT.

This rearrangement joins TRBV11-3 to TRBJ1-6; D is undetermined. Germline V gene lookup returns CDR1 SGHNT and CDR2 YENEEA. Trimming pared 0 bases from V and 8 bases from J, leaving 5 bases between. The CDR3 loop spans 13 amino acids. CDR3 nucleotide sequence: TGTGCCAGCAGCTTAGATCGTCATTCACCCCTCCACTTT. This encodes CASSLDRHSPLHF.

CDR3 in DNA: TGTGCCAGCAGCTTAAACCCCGCGACAGGGGCAGGGGTGAACACTGAAGCTTTCTTT. This gives the protein CASSLNPATGAGVNTEAFF. The V call is TRBV7-8, the J call TRBJ1-1, with 8 bases identical to TRBD1. This CDR3 spans 19 amino acids. Per the germline V gene, CDR1 is SGHVS and CDR2 is FQNEAQ. V lost 2 bases to trimming and J lost 0 bases; unmatched junction nucleotides: 14.

The chain uses TRBV5-6 and TRBJ1-5; 9 bases agree with TRBD1. The V gene's germline CDR1 is SGHDT and CDR2 YYEEEE. The CDR3 totals 15 residues. After removal of 4 bases from V and 4 bases from J, the junction contained 6 bases not matched to a gene. CDR3 nucleotides: TGTGCCAGCAGCGCGGACAGGGGACGGAATCAGCCCCAGCATTTT. Translating gives CASSADRGRNQPQHF.

The genes are TRBV25-1 and TRBJ2-7; 7 nucleotides agree with TRBD1. The CDR3 is made up of 15 amino acids. The V gene's germline CDR1 is MGHDK and CDR2 SYGVNS. V gave up 0 bases and J gave up 3 bases; unmatched junction bases: 5. The CDR3 DNA is TGTGCCAGCAGTGAATATGTTGACAGGGTCTACGAGCAGTACTTC. This translates into CASSEYVDRVYEQYF.

The chain employs TRBV7-3 and TRBJ2-1; D remains ambiguous. The CDR3 loop spans 14 amino acids. Germline V gene sequence: CDR1 SGHTA, CDR2 FQGTGA. The germline V and J ends were trimmed by 5 bases and 9 bases, with 17 bases remaining between them. The CDR3 region has the DNA TGTGCCAGCAGCCCGCGACCCGAGGTGGTTGAGCAGTTCTTC. Protein sequence: CASSPRPEVVEQFF.

The J gene is TRBJ1-1, the V gene TRBV7-9, with 7 bases lining up with TRBD1. CDR1 is SEHNR and CDR2 is FQNEAQ in the germline V gene (reference sequence). V lost 5 bases, J lost 1 base, and 7 bases stayed unmatched. The CDR3 is made up of 15 amino acids. As DNA, the CDR3 is TGTGCCAGCAGCGAACTTCAGGGGGAGAACACTGAAGCTTTCTTT. Protein: CASSELQGENTEAFF.

The rearrangement links TRBV6-1 to TRBJ2-1, with 7 bases lining up with TRBD2. Germline CDR1 is MNHNS and CDR2 is SASEGT. This CDR3 contains 16 residues. With V trimmed by 2 bases and J by 7 bases, 11 bases remained unmatched. The CDR3 DNA is TGTGCCAGCAGTGAATTCGGCGGGGGAGGTGGGAATGAGCAGTTCTTC. As protein: CASSEFGGGGGNEQFF.

This chain uses TRBV3-1 (or the pseudogene TRBV3-2) with TRBJ2-7; 7 bases match TRBD1. The trim removed 0 bases at V and 5 bases at J, leaving 7 bases unmatched. The CDR3 is 15 amino acids. Germline assignment: CDR1 LGHDT and CDR2 YNNKEL (reference sequence). The CDR3: CASSQEGDRGDEQYF. In DNA, the CDR3 is TGTGCCAGCAGCCAAGAAGGGGACAGAGGGGACGAGCAGTACTTC.

The rearrangement links TRBV30 to TRBJ2-3; no clear D gene. The V gene lost 4 bases and the J gene lost 10 bases, with 18 bases spanning the gap. Germline assignment: CDR1 GTSNPN and CDR2 SVGIG (reference sequence). CDR3 length: 13 residues. The CDR3 DNA sequence: TGTGCCTGGACCCTTCAGATCAGTGCTCCGCAGTATTTT. Amino acid sequence: CAWTLQISAPQYF. The full variable domain, its missing parts supplied by reference TRBV30 and TRBJ2-3, is SQTIHQWPATLVQPVGSPLSLECTVEGTSNPNLYWYRQAAGRGLQLLFYSVGIGQISSEVPQNLSASRPQDRQFILSSKKLLLSDSGFYLCAWTLQISAPQYFGPGTRLTVL.

This clone has a single count. This chain links TRBV6-5 with TRBJ2-7, with 7 bases that match TRBD1. CDR1 and CDR2 from the germline V gene are MNHEY and SVGAGI. The V gene end was trimmed by 4 bases and the J gene end by 9 bases; junction bases not matched to a gene: 12. CDR3 length equals 14 residues. The CDR3: CASSSGQRLRGQYF. CDR3 coding DNA: TGTGCCAGCAGTTCGGGACAGAGATTACGAGGGCAGTACTTC.

The chain has TRBV6-2 or TRBV6-3 and TRBJ2-3, with D possibly being TRBD1 (5 bases). This CDR3 is 16 amino acids long. Germline V gene data show CDR1 as MNHEY and CDR2 as SVGEGT. Trimming took off 4 bases at V and 2 bases at J, with 16 bases between the two ends. The CDR3 nucleotides are TGTGCCAGCAGTTTACCCCAGGGAACCCCCACAGATACGCAGTATTTT. Translation: CASSLPQGTPTDTQYF.

J is TRBJ2-1 and V is TRBV28; 13 bases agree with TRBD2. The V and J ends lost 5 bases and 0 bases, in that order; junction bases with no gene match: 10. Per the germline V gene, CDR1 is MDHEN and CDR2 is SYDVKM. This CDR3 has 19 amino acids. CDR3 nucleotide sequence: TGTGCCAGCAGTGGAAGACTAGCGGGAGGTCCCCGCTCCTACAATGAGCAGTTCTTC. Translating gives CASSGRLAGGPRSYNEQFF.

This CDR3 is CASRSGQARVNEQFF. CDR3 DNA sequence: TGTGCCAGCAGATCCGGACAGGCGAGGGTAAATGAGCAGTTCTTC. The chain links TRBV11-1 to TRBJ2-1; the match to TRBD1 covers 7 bases. The J segment lost 7 bases and the V segment lost 6 bases, leaving 12 bases of the junction unmatched. The CDR3 covers 15 residues. Germline CDR1 and CDR2: SGHAT and FQDESV (reference sequence).

The table lists this clone with a count of one. The chain is built from TRBV29-1 and TRBJ1-1; D is unclear. Germline V gene data show CDR1 as SQVTM and CDR2 as ANQGSEA. V was trimmed by 4 bases and J by 8 bases, leaving 14 bases between them. The CDR3 runs 12 residues. The CDR3 DNA follows: TGCAGCGTTGCCGGGGAATCGCCGGAAGCTTTCTTT. Protein: CSVAGESPEAFF. The full variable domain, its missing parts supplied by reference TRBV29-1 and TRBJ1-1, is SAVISQKPSRDICQRGTSLTIQCQVDSQVTMMFWYRQQPGQSLTLIATANQGSEATYESGFVIDKFPISRPNLTFSTLTVSNMSPEDSSIYLCSVAGESPEAFFGQGTRLTVV.

V usage is TRBV5-1 and J usage is TRBJ2-3; TRBD2 might be the D (6 bases). Germline V gene data show CDR1 as SGHRS and CDR2 as YFSETQ. The ends were cut back, 0 bases at V and 5 bases at J, with 13 bases in the middle. CDR3 length equals 15 residues. In DNA form, the CDR3 reads TGCGCCAGCAGCTTGGTGTGGGGAGCGGGAGATACGCAGTATTTT. This gives the protein CASSLVWGAGDTQYF.

This clone appeared a single time. The chain is built from TRBV6-5 and TRBJ2-7; 9 bases fit TRBD2. CDR3 size: 14 residues. The V gene's germline CDR1 is MNHEY and CDR2 SVGAGI. V shed 8 bases, J shed 4 bases, and the junction held 9 bases outside the gene matches. The CDR3 is CASQPGLAPYEQYF. CDR3 in DNA: TGTGCCAGCCAGCCGGGACTAGCTCCGTACGAGCAGTACTTC.

The chain has TRBV7-2 and TRBJ2-1; 8 bases are shared with TRBD2. The length of the CDR3 is 15 residues. V lost 5 bases and J lost 7; bases outside the gene matches: 10. Germline lookup yields CDR1 SGHTA and CDR2 FQGNSA. The CDR3 loop reads CASSGLAQRINEQFF. The DNA for the CDR3 is TGTGCCAGCAGCGGACTAGCCCAAAGAATAAATGAGCAGTTCTTC.

A single count supports this clone. CDR3 coding DNA: TGTGCCAGCAGCCGTCAGCGGGGATCCCCTGAAGCTTTCTTT. Translation: CASSRQRGSPEAFF. The rearrangement joins TRBV7-2 to TRBJ1-1; D uncertain. CDR1 and CDR2 from the germline V gene are SGHTA and FQGNSA. The CDR3 sequence is 14 residues long. The ends were cut back, 5 bases at V and 6 bases at J, with 16 bases in the middle.